The 8 T cell receptor beta chains below come from one sample, sequenced in a study of T cell clonotyping in hematopoietic cell transplantation (dated by TCRdb to the early 2020s). The meaning of the sample's time point label: recipient sample about 28 days before transplant, after cytoreduction. The library was obtained by the immunoSEQ multiplex PCR assay. TCRdb took this table from immuneACCESS and kept in-frame rearrangements with V and J called. Such tables lack part of the clones; where checked against another copy, unresolved V genes explain under half of the gap, and the rest is unexplained. In all, the sample holds under 11,000 clones, and roughly 90% of those were seen once. The ten largest clonotypes hold 10% to 15% of the sample. Sequences were derived from peripheral blood mononuclear cells, sampled before stem cell transplant. These receptors were collected from a woman aged 40 to 50 with acute myeloid leukemia. Some clones in this sample may be carry-over from other donors' samples.

V gene TRBV5-1 combines with J gene TRBJ1-5, with D maybe TRBD1 (5 bases). This CDR3 region has 13 residues. Trimming stripped 0 bases from V and 9 bases from J, with 10 bases between. Germline CDR1 SGHRS, CDR2 YFSETQ. CDR3 amino acids: CASSLEGDRPQHF. In nucleotides, the CDR3 is TGCGCCAGCAGCTTGGAAGGGGATAGGCCCCAGCATTTT.

The chain uses TRBV19 and TRBJ2-5; possible D gene TRBD2, 6 bases. Between the trimmed V and J ends, which lost 3 bases and 7 bases, there was a span of 15 bases. Germline CDR1 is LNHDA and CDR2 is SQIVND (reference sequence). The CDR3 is 14 residues long. As DNA, the CDR3 is TGTGCCAGTAGTATTAGGTCGGGGGAAGGGACCCAGTACTTC. Its translation is CASSIRSGEGTQYF.

The CDR3: CASSPDGLAFEQYF. The CDR3 DNA reads as TGCGCCAGCAGTCCCGACGGACTAGCGTTTGAGCAGTACTTC. V gene TRBV5-1 combines with J gene TRBJ2-7, with 9 nucleotides matching TRBD2. Trimming took 5 bases from V and 7 from J; bases not matched to a gene: 10. Germline CDR1 SGHRS, CDR2 YFSETQ. CDR3 length equals 14 residues.

This rearrangement joins TRBV27 to TRBJ2-7; 9 nucleotides agree with TRBD1. After removal of 1 base from V and 6 bases from J, the junction contained 7 bases not matched to a gene. CDR1 is MNHEY, CDR2 SMNVEV, per germline (reference sequence). This CDR3 spans 15 amino acids. CDR3 loop: CASSLYQTTGGEQYF. CDR3 bases: TGTGCCAGCAGTTTATACCAGACGACAGGGGGCGAGCAGTACTTC.

Regarding this clone: The identical CDR3 is also encoded by other nucleotide sequences in the sample. The rearrangement uses TRBV19 and TRBJ2-7; 12 bases agree with TRBD2. CDR1 is LNHDA, CDR2 SQIVND, per germline (reference sequence). There are 14 residues in the CDR3. Trimming cost V 7 bases and J 4 bases; bases outside gene matches: 5. CDR3 bases: TGTGCCAGTAAGAGACTAGCGGGAGCTTACGAGCAGTACTTC. It is translated as CASKRLAGAYEQYF. The entire variable domain, with the rest obtained from reference TRBV19 and TRBJ2-7, is as follows: DGGITQSPKYLFRKEGQNVTLSCEQNLNHDAMYWYRQDPGQGLRLIYYSQIVNDFQKGDIAEGYSVSREKKESFPLTVTSAQKNPTAFYLCASKRLAGAYEQYFGPGTRLTVT.

The chain recombines TRBV5-4 with TRBJ2-2; a weak D match, TRBD2 (5 bases). The CDR3 covers 14 residues. CDR1 and CDR2 from the germline V gene are SGHNT and YYREEE (reference sequence). Trimming removed 2 bases at V and 4 bases at J, with 9 bases between. The CDR3 DNA is TGTGCCAGCAGCTTCCCCGCGGGCACCGGGGAGCTGTTTTTT. Its translation: CASSFPAGTGELFF.

This chain joins TRBV4-2 and TRBJ2-5, with D uncertain. The CDR3 has 14 residues. Germline CDR1 is LGHNA and CDR2 is YNFKEQ. The germline V and J ends were trimmed by 4 bases and 1 base, with 10 bases remaining between them. The CDR3 DNA reads TGTGCCAGCAGCCGGCTGGAGCGCCAAGAGACCCAGTACTTC. This codes for CASSRLERQETQYF.

The V and J genes are TRBV27 and TRBJ1-5; TRBD1 matches at 7 bases. Germline loops: CDR1 MNHEY, CDR2 SMNVEV (reference sequence). V was pared by 6 bases and J by 5 bases, with 4 bases of the junction left unmatched. The length of the CDR3 is 13 residues. Written as DNA, the CDR3 is TGTGCCAGCAGCCGGGACAGTTATCAGCCCCAGCATTTT. This gives the protein CASSRDSYQPQHF.